The clone carrying this T cell receptor beta chain showed up just a few times. Its antigen remains unidentified. This specimen comes from a study of CD8 T cells in ankylosing spondylitis. MiXCR was run by TCRdb on the 5' RACE reads, yielding one entry per CDR3 protein. The repertoire has some 840,000 distinct CDR3 sequences, roughly 12% of them found once; the top ten carry roughly 0.51%. Study-level findings and limits: Reported data indicate significant enrichment of disease-linked clones within matched ankylosing spondylitis synovial fluid. A TCR beta motif of several highly homologous variants appeared characteristic of ankylosing spondylitis blood.

The clonotype was recovered from a male donor with ankylosing spondylitis. Sequenced material: blood, either unsorted or a sorted T cell fraction (not recorded which).

For the CDR3, the DNA is TGTGCCAGCAGCTACATCCACGGGACAGGGAACACCGGGGAGCTGTTTTTT. It translates to CASSYIHGTGNTGELFF. The chain carries TRBV3-1 and TRBJ2-2, with 8 nucleotides matching TRBD1. Germline V lookup: CDR1 LGHDT, CDR2 YNNKEL (reference sequence). This CDR3 contains 17 residues. V gave up 5 bases and J gave up 1 base; unmatched junction bases: 9.